A selection of T cell receptor beta chains follows, all from one sample in a study of blood T cells in healthy people across ages. TCRdb called the 5' RACE reads again in MiXCR, with one record for every CDR3 protein. This table holds about 1,500,000 distinct CDR3 sequences, 40% to 50% found once. The specimen sequenced was blood. Receptor source: a woman in her late teens or twenties in good health. The CDR3 runs from the conserved cysteine through the conserved F or W. The order of the fields is J gene, V gene, D gene, clone size, CDR3 protein, CDR3 DNA. A D gene is named only where the DNA matches it firmly. Size tells how often a clone was seen (once, few, many) or the class of an expanded clone, and some rows leave it out.

>TRBJ2-4|TRBV11-2|NA|NA
CASSLEGVGIQYF
TGTGCCAGCAGCTTGGAGGGAGTGGGCATTCAGTACTTC
>TRBJ2-5|TRBV4-1|TRBD2|few
CASRPSLAEEETQYF
TGCGCCAGCAGGCCTTCACTAGCGGAAGAAGAGACCCAGTACTTC
>TRBJ2-3|TRBV11-2|NA|few
CASGNQGEGTQYF
TGTGCCAGCGGCAACCAGGGGGAGGGCACGCAGTATTTT
>TRBJ2-7|TRBV28|NA|many
CASSLGGEDSYEQYF
TGTGCCAGCAGTTTAGGGGGCGAGGACAGCTACGAGCAGTACTTC
>TRBJ2-7|TRBV20-1|NA|NA
CSRLRRGGYNEQYF
TGCAGCCGTCTGCGGCGGGGAGGCTACAATGAGCAGTACTTC
>TRBJ2-1|TRBV20-1|TRBD2|few
CSASTSGAPLNEQFF
TGCAGTGCTTCGACTAGCGGGGCCCCCCTAAATGAGCAGTTCTTC
>TRBJ2-4|TRBV6-1|TRBD1|NA
CASSDAGGKNIQYF
TGTGCCAGCAGTGACGCAGGGGGCAAAAACATTCAGTACTTC
>TRBJ1-2|TRBV28|NA|NA
CASSLVRDYTF
TGTGCCAGCAGTTTGGTGAGGGACTACACCTTC
>TRBJ2-7|TRBV4-1|TRBD2|few
CASSQDPAGVNEQYF
TGCGCCAGCAGCCAAGATCCAGCGGGAGTGAACGAGCAGTACTTC
>TRBJ1-2|TRBV18|TRBD1|few
CASSPLSRQGAVGYTF
TGTGCCAGCTCACCCCTTTCCCGACAGGGGGCTGTTGGCTACACCTTC
>TRBJ2-5|TRBV20-1|TRBD2|NA
CSARDGGLEETQYF
TGCAGTGCTAGAGATGGGGGACTAGAAGAGACCCAGTACTTC
>TRBJ1-6|TRBV5-5|NA|once
CASSALGEAYNSPLHF
TGTGCCAGCAGCGCCCTGGGGGAGGCCTATAATTCACCCCTCCACTTT
>TRBJ1-1|TRBV5-1|NA|NA
CASSLRGTAFF
TGCGCCAGCAGCTTGCGAGGGACAGCTTTCTTT
>TRBJ2-3|TRBV6-5|NA|NA
CASSKAAPSTDTQYF
TGTGCCAGCAGCAAAGCTGCACCGAGCACAGATACGCAGTATTTT
>TRBJ2-1|TRBV29-1|TRBD1|few
CSVDSDRCEQFF
TGCAGCGTTGACTCGGACAGGTGTGAGCAGTTCTTC
>TRBJ2-7|TRBV29-1|TRBD1|NA
CSVEAESGTVYEQYF
TGCAGCGTTGAAGCCGAGTCCGGGACAGTCTACGAGCAGTACTTC
>TRBJ2-7|TRBV5-1|NA|NA
CPSSPPNAEGYEQYF
TGCCCCAGCAGCCCCCCCAACGCCGAGGGCTACGAGCAGTACTTC
>TRBJ1-4|TRBV4-1|NA|NA
CASSQVAGTKEKLFF
TGCGCCAGCAGCCAAGTGGCGGGCACAAAAGAAAAACTGTTTTTT
>TRBJ2-1|TRBV7-9|NA|NA
CTSSFDYNEQFF
TGTACCAGCAGCTTTGACTACAATGAGCAGTTCTTC
>TRBJ1-1|TRBV20-1|NA|NA
CSARYDTGNTEAFF
TGCAGTGCACGCTATGACACGGGTAACACTGAAGCTTTCTTT
>TRBJ2-5|TRBV6-5|NA|few
CASSSAGAGQETQYF
TGTGCCAGCAGTTCCGCTGGGGCAGGACAAGAGACCCAGTACTTC
>TRBJ2-7|TRBV5-1|TRBD2|many
CASSMGAGASYEQYF
TGCGCCAGCAGCATGGGAGCGGGAGCATCCTACGAGCAGTACTTC
>TRBJ2-5|TRBV11-3|NA|once
CASSLVGGEQETQYF
TGTGCCAGCAGCTTAGTAGGGGGGGAGCAAGAGACCCAGTACTTC
>TRBJ2-1|TRBV10-3|TRBD2|NA
CTISDTPAGGLGDEQFF
TGTACCATCAGCGATACGCCAGCGGGGGGGCTCGGAGATGAGCAGTTCTTC
>TRBJ2-7|TRBV10-3|TRBD2|NA
CAIGTSGGYNEQYF
TGTGCCATCGGGACTAGCGGGGGTTACAATGAGCAGTACTTC
>TRBJ2-7|TRBV20-1|TRBD2|NA
CSARDGMPAGPFYEQYF
TGCAGTGCTAGAGACGGCATGCCAGCGGGGCCCTTCTACGAGCAGTACTTC
>TRBJ2-1|TRBV5-1|TRBD2|NA
CASSSRSGNNEQFF
TGCGCCAGCAGCTCCCGTAGCGGGAACAATGAGCAGTTCTTC
>TRBJ1-5|TRBV6-5|TRBD1|NA
CASSSGTAYSNQPQHF
TGTGCCAGCAGCAGCGGGACAGCATATAGCAATCAGCCCCAGCATTTT
>TRBJ1-2|TRBV5-1|TRBD1|NA
CASSLAKSGQVYGYTF
TGCGCCAGCAGCTTGGCCAAATCGGGACAGGTCTATGGCTACACCTTC
>TRBJ2-3|TRBV19|NA|NA
CASTSGWGSTDTQYF
TGTGCCAGTACTTCTGGTTGGGGAAGCACAGATACGCAGTATTTT
>TRBJ2-3|TRBV5-6|NA|NA
CASSGGPVGDTQYF
TGTGCCAGCAGCGGGGGCCCCGTCGGAGATACGCAGTATTTT
>TRBJ1-2|TRBV12-3/TRBV12-4|NA|NA
CASRPGTRYGYTF
TGTGCCAGCAGACCCGGGACGCGGTATGGCTACACCTTC
>TRBJ2-5|TRBV5-1|TRBD2|NA
CASSLVGTSQETQYF
TGCGCCAGCAGCTTAGTGGGGACTAGCCAAGAGACCCAGTACTTC
>TRBJ2-1|TRBV30|NA|few
CAWSVGGFYNEQFF
TGTGCCTGGAGTGTAGGAGGGTTCTACAATGAGCAGTTCTTC
>TRBJ1-1|TRBV2|NA|NA
CASSEQAGWNTEAFF
TGTGCCAGCAGTGAGCAGGCCGGTTGGAACACTGAAGCTTTCTTT
>TRBJ2-7|TRBV6-1|NA|NA
CASSETGQTYEQYF
TGTGCCAGCAGTGAGACGGGGCAGACCTACGAGCAGTACTTC
>TRBJ2-2|TRBV11-2|TRBD2|NA
CASSLVAQPGLAGSITGELFF
TGTGCCAGCAGCTTAGTTGCCCAACCGGGACTAGCGGGATCAATCACCGGGGAGCTGTTTTTT
>TRBJ1-5|TRBV7-8|NA|once
CASSLLTGFNQPQHF
TGTGCCAGCAGCTTACTAACTGGATTTAATCAGCCCCAGCATTTT
>TRBJ2-7|TRBV6-2/TRBV6-3|TRBD2|few
CASSYQTSGTHEQYF
TGTGCCAGCAGTTACCAGACTAGCGGGACCCACGAGCAGTACTTC
>TRBJ2-7|TRBV5-1|TRBD1|NA
CASITGQGNKYEQYF
TGCGCCAGCATCACGGGACAGGGTAACAAGTACGAGCAGTACTTC
>TRBJ2-3|TRBV7-3|TRBD2|few
CASSSTSGVSTDTQYF
TGTGCCAGCAGCTCGACTAGCGGGGTTAGCACAGATACGCAGTATTTT